This TCR beta chain was observed in a study of cytomegalovirus exposure and HLA in healthy donors. Study-level background: An earlier analysis identified 117 million unique TCR beta sequences in some 170 million T cells.

Researchers ran the PCR with 60 Vbeta and 13 Jbeta primers. The table came from immunoSEQ multiplex PCR; TCRdb's copy has only in-frame clones and leaves some out. The table includes about 140,000 clones, 75% to 90% detected once. Notes on the study in general: TCR beta V segments were, for the most part, productive about 87% or about 30% of the time in an earlier analysis. A later analysis reportedly found fewer N-insertions in an Asian-associated ancestry cluster than the approximately 670-donor mean. Whilst most TCR sequences proved rare, a subset of public TCRs occurred across many donors.

Germline CDR1 is SGHRS and CDR2 is YFSETQ. The CDR3 is 15 amino acids. V lost 4 bases and J 0 bases, leaving 13 bases between the germline ends. Concerning this clone itself: No antigen is known for it. In the same sample, other DNA sequences code for this CDR3.

The TCR comes from a man aged 35 to 55 in good health and CMV-seronegative. The sequenced sample was PBMCs. The J gene is TRBJ1-2, the V gene TRBV5-1; perhaps TRBD1 as D (6 bases). The chain's CDR3 is CASSPTTGANYGYTF. CDR3 bases: TGCGCCAGCAGCCCCACGACAGGCGCTAACTATGGCTACACCTTC.